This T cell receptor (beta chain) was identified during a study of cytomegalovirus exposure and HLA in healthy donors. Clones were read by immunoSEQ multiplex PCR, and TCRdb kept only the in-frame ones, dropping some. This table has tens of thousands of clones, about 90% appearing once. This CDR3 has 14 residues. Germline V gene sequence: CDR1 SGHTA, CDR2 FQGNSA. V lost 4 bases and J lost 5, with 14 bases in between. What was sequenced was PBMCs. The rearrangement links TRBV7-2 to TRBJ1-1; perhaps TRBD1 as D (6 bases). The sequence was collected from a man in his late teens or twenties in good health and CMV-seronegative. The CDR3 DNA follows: TGTGCCAGCAGCTCGGGCCAGGGGCGAACTGAAGCTTTCTTT. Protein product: CASSSGQGRTEAFF.